This TCR beta chain was sequenced in a study of cytomegalovirus exposure and HLA in healthy donors. The V end was cut by 4 bases, the J end by 0 bases, with 24 bases between. The CDR3 contains 18 residues. Germline CDR1 and CDR2: GTSNPN and SVGIG (reference sequence). It was with 60 Vbeta and 13 Jbeta primers that the PCR ran. The table came from immunoSEQ multiplex PCR; TCRdb's copy has only in-frame clones and leaves some out. This table holds about 82,000 clones, about 77% found once. Sequenced material: PBMCs. This clonotype was sampled from a man in his forties or fifties in good health and CMV-seronegative. This chain joins TRBV30 and TRBJ1-1, with D tentatively TRBD1 (6 bases). The CDR3 reads CAWKTDSLGRGLNTEAFF. The CDR3 region has the DNA TGTGCCTGGAAAACAGACAGCCTAGGGAGGGGGTTGAACACTGAAGCTTTCTTT.